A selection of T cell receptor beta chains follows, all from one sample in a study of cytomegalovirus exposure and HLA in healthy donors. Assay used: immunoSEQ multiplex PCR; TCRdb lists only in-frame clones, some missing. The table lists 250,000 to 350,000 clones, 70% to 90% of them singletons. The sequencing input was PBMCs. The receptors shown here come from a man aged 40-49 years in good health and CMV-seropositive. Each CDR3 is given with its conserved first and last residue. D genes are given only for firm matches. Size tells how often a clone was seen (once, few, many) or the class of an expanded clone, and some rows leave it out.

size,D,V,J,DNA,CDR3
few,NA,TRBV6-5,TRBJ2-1,TGTGCCAGCAGTACGAGGGAGTACAATGAGCAGTTCTTC,CASSTREYNEQFF
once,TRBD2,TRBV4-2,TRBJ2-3,TGTGCCAGCAGCTCGACTAGCGGGAGGTCGACAGATACGCAGTATTTT,CASSSTSGRSTDTQYF
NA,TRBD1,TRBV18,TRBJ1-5,TGTGCCAGCTCACTCTCTCGGACAGGGAATCAGCCCCAGCATTTT,CASSLSRTGNQPQHF
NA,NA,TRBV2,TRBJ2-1,TGTGCCAGCAGTCGAGGGCCACAGAGCTCCTACAATGAGCAGTTCTTC,CASSRGPQSSYNEQFF
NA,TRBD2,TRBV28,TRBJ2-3,TGTGCCAGCAGTCCGGTACCGGGACTAGCGGGGATGAGGGATACGCAGTATTTT,CASSPVPGLAGMRDTQYF
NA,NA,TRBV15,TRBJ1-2,TGTGCCACCAGCAGAGGGGGGGACCAGGGAGGCTATGGCTACACCTTC,CATSRGGDQGGYGYTF
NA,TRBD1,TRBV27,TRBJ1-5,TGTGCCAGTGCGGACAGGGGAGGCAATCAGCCCCAGCATTTT,CASADRGGNQPQHF
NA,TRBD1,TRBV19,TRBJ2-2,TGTGCCAGTGGGACAGGCTATAGAAGGGACACCGGGGAGCTGTTTTTT,CASGTGYRRDTGELFF
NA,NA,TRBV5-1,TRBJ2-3,TGCGCCAGCAGCGGGAGGTATACGCAGTATTTT,CASSGRYTQYF
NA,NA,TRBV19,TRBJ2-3,TGTGCCAGTACCCCGGGAGCTGGGGTCGATACGCAGTATTTT,CASTPGAGVDTQYF